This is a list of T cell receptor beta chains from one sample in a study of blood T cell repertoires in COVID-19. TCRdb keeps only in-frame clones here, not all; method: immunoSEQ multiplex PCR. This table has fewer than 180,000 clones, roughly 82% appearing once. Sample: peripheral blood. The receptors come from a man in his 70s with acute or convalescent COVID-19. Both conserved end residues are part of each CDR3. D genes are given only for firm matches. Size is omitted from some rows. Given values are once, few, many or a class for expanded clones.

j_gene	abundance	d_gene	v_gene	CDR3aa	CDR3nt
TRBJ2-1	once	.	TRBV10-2	CASSESQRHEQFF	TGCGCCAGCAGTGAGTCTCAGCGCCATGAGCAGTTCTTC
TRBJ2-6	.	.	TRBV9	CASSSEVAGANVLTF	TGTGCCAGCAGCTCCGAGGTGGCTGGGGCCAACGTCCTGACTTTC
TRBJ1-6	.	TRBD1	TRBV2	CASSRQGSPPLHF	TGTGCCAGCAGTAGACAGGGTAGTCCACCCCTCCACTTT
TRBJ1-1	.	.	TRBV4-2	CASSQVTQGNTEAFF	TGTGCCAGCAGCCAAGTCACTCAGGGGAACACTGAAGCTTTCTTT
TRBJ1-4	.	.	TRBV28	CASSPYSTNEKLFF	TGTGCCAGCAGTCCCTATTCAACTAATGAAAAACTGTTTTTT
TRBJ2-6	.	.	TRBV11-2	CASSLNPAAGANVLTF	TGTGCCAGCAGCCTAAACCCAGCGGCCGGGGCCAACGTCCTGACTTTC
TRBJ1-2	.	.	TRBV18	CASSPYWRDGYTF	TGTGCCAGCTCTCCTTATTGGAGGGATGGCTACACCTTC
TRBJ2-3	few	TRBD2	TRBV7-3	CASSLRPSGSTDTQYF	TGTGCCAGCAGCTTAAGACCTAGCGGTAGCACAGATACGCAGTATTTT
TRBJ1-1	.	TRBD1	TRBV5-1	CASSLFGQALFSAEAFF	TGCGCCAGCAGCTTGTTCGGACAGGCCCTCTTTTCGGCTGAAGCTTTCTTT
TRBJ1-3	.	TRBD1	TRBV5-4	CASSRGGQGVGNTIYF	TGTGCCAGCAGCAGGGGGGGACAGGGGGTCGGAAACACCATATATTTT
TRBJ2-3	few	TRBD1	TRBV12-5	CASGLGDRGSTDTQYF	TGTGCTAGTGGTTTGGGGGACAGGGGGAGCACAGATACGCAGTATTTT
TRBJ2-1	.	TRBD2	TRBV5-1	CASSSLASNEQFF	TGCGCCAGCAGCTCACTAGCGTCGAATGAGCAGTTCTTC